Below, 32 T cell receptor beta chains from the same sample are listed, as sequenced in a study of blood T cells in healthy people across ages. Combining a sample-barcoded 5' primer with a J-beta primer mix, a second PCR ran for about 7 to 11 cycles. MiXCR, applied by TCRdb to the 5' RACE reads, yields one record per CDR3 protein. The sample carries under 1,000,000 distinct CDR3 sequences, under 40% recorded once. The sequenced material came from blood. The receptors here all came from a young man in good health.

The chain carries TRBV4-3 and TRBJ2-4; D perhaps matches TRBD2 (5 bases). The J call may be in error: the DNA end matches TRBJ2-7 better. Germline V CDR1 and CDR2: LGHNA, YSLEER. The CDR3 runs 15 residues. CDR3 bases: TGCGCCAGCAGCCAAGGGACTGCCGGGGCCTACGAGCAGTACTTC. It codes for CASSQGTAGAYEQYF.

This clonotype was picked up one time. The genes are TRBV7-2 and TRBJ1-1; tentatively, D is TRBD1 (6 bases). The CDR3 spans 17 residues. From germline, CDR1 is SGHTA and CDR2 FQGNSA. V was trimmed by 5 bases and J by 0 bases, leaving 19 bases between them. The CDR3 loop is CASSRHGGFGLNTEAFF. CDR3 coding DNA: TGTGCCAGCAGCCGGCATGGGGGCTTCGGGCTGAACACTGAAGCTTTCTTT.

The table lists this clonotype with many counts. This chain joins TRBV6-6 and TRBJ2-1, with 8 bases identical to TRBD1. The V segment lost 6 bases and the J segment 4 bases; nucleotides outside the gene matches: 5. The CDR3 has 14 amino acids. Germline V gives CDR1 MNHNY, CDR2 SVGAGI (reference sequence). CDR3 in amino acids: CASRGTGTYNEQFF. In DNA, the CDR3 is TGTGCCAGCAGAGGGACAGGTACATACAATGAGCAGTTCTTC.

This clonotype was counted only a few times. The chain employs TRBV5-1 and TRBJ2-1; the D call may be TRBD1 or TRBD2 (6 bases each). The CDR3 is 16 amino acids. The V and J ends lost 6 bases and 2 bases respectively, with 18 bases between them. The germline CDR1 and CDR2 sequences are SGHRS and YFSETQ. The CDR3 loop is CASTLGGDIAYNEQFF. Written as DNA, the CDR3 is TGCGCCAGCACGCTCGGCGGGGACATCGCCTACAATGAGCAGTTCTTC.

This chain links TRBV4-1 with TRBJ1-2; 7 bases line up with TRBD1. V trimming: 0 bases; J trimming: 7 bases; junction bases outside the gene matches: 8. In germline, CDR1 is MGHRA, CDR2 YSYEKL. This CDR3 has 15 residues. The CDR3 DNA sequence: TGCGCCAGCAGCCAAGATAGGACAGGCACCTCTGGCTACACCTTC. Encoded protein: CASSQDRTGTSGYTF.

The chain employs TRBV21-1 and TRBJ1-6; TRBD1 is taken as the D call from the table, unchecked against the DNA. TRBV21-1 is deemed a pseudogene. The CDR3 contains 13 residues. The CDR3 sequence: CASSKNPVSPPHF. CDR3 sequence (DNA): TGTGCCAGCAGCAAAAACCCGGTCTCACCCCCCCACTTT.

The V and J genes are TRBV7-2 and TRBJ2-6; D gene unclear. The CDR3 length is 16 residues. V lost 1 base and J 1 base, leaving 8 bases between the germline ends. Per germline, CDR1 SGHTA and CDR2 FQGNSA. CDR3 sequence reads: CASSLGPASGANVLTF. The CDR3 coding sequence is TGTGCCAGCAGCTTAGGACCCGCTTCTGGGGCCAACGTCCTGACTTTC.

The chain has TRBV12-3 or TRBV12-4 and TRBJ2-1; possible D gene TRBD2, 6 bases. Trimming took off 6 bases at V and 7 bases at J, with 13 bases between the two ends. The CDR3 extends over 13 amino acids. CDR3 DNA: TGTGCCAGCAGGCTACCGGGAGCGAATGAGCAGTTCTTC. As protein: CASRLPGANEQFF.

A note on this clonotype: This clone may be a read error of a much larger clone one base away. This rearrangement joins TRBV20-1 to TRBJ2-7; the D is unclear. CDR1 is DFQATT, CDR2 SNEGSKA, per germline (reference sequence). V was trimmed by 5 bases and J by 3 bases, leaving 14 bases between them. This CDR3 region has 13 residues. The CDR3 loop is CSAVRSGVYEQYF. The CDR3 nucleotides read TGCAGTGCTGTCCGTTCTGGGGTCTACGAGCAGTACTTC.

The chain joins TRBV5-1 to TRBJ1-5; D is undetermined. The CDR3 loop spans 15 amino acids. Trimming took 0 bases from V and 2 from J, leaving 9 bases between them. Germline V CDR1 and CDR2: SGHRS, YFSETQ. DNA of the CDR3: TGCGCCAGCAGCTTGGACGGGGTCCGCAATCAGCCCCAGCATTTT. This codes for CASSLDGVRNQPQHF.

This sequence joins TRBV4-2 and TRBJ1-5, with D uncertain. This CDR3 spans 14 amino acids. Per germline, CDR1 LGHNA and CDR2 YNFKEQ. V was trimmed by 4 bases and J by 4 bases, leaving 11 bases between them. CDR3 nucleotides: TGTGCCAGCAGCCGGGCCTCAGAGAATCAGCCCCAGCATTTT. It is translated as CASSRASENQPQHF.

The rearrangement joins TRBV6-5 to TRBJ2-2; 11 bases are shared with TRBD2. The J segment lost 3 bases and the V segment lost 5 bases, leaving 11 bases of the junction unmatched. Germline V gene sequence: CDR1 MNHEY, CDR2 SVGAGI. CDR3 size: 18 residues. The DNA of the CDR3 is TGTGCCAGCAGTCCTCCACTAACTAGCGGGGGTCACACCGGGGAGCTGTTTTTT. Protein sequence: CASSPPLTSGGHTGELFF.

V usage is TRBV12-3 or TRBV12-4 and J usage is TRBJ1-3, with D possibly being TRBD1 (6 bases). V lost 4 bases to trimming and J lost 2 bases, with 12 bases between them. The CDR3 contains 15 residues. CDR3 nucleotide sequence: TGTGCCAGCAGTTCTACAGGGAAAGCTGGAAACACCATATATTTT. Its protein is CASSSTGKAGNTIYF.

This clonotype was observed at least ten times. The chain couples TRBV20-1 to TRBJ2-3; a weak D match, TRBD2 (6 bases). Germline V gene sequence: CDR1 DFQATT, CDR2 SNEGSKA (reference sequence). The CDR3 totals 13 residues. With 5 bases removed from V and 1 base from J, the gap between germline ends came to 10 bases. The chain's CDR3 is CSAPGLRTDTQYF. The CDR3 coding sequence is TGCAGTGCTCCGGGACTCCGCACAGATACGCAGTATTTT.

With regard to this clonotype: Since a much larger clone is just one base distant, this may be a read error. V usage is TRBV12-3 or TRBV12-4 and J usage is TRBJ2-7; D is perhaps TRBD2 (6 bases). The CDR3 contains 11 residues. Between the trimmed V and J ends, which lost 7 bases and 10 bases, there was a span of 14 bases. The CDR3 DNA is TGTGCCAGCACTGAAGGGGAGGCCCAGTACTTC. Translated: CASTEGEAQYF.

The chain is built from TRBV12-3 or TRBV12-4 and TRBJ2-5, with D possibly being TRBD2 (7 bases). The germline V and J ends were trimmed by 6 bases and 2 bases, with 16 bases remaining between them. This CDR3 is built from 15 residues. CDR3 nucleotides: TGTGCCAGCAGAAGGTCCGGGGGGCGGCAAGAGACCCAGTACTTC. Translation: CASRRSGGRQETQYF.

This clonotype has at least ten counts. The chain carries TRBV5-5 and TRBJ2-7, with D perhaps matching TRBD1 (5 bases). Germline V lookup: CDR1 SGHKS, CDR2 YYEKEE (reference sequence). Trimming took 0 bases from V and 7 from J, leaving 11 bases between them. The CDR3 runs to 13 residues. The CDR3 loop reads CASSLAQATEQYF. In DNA form, the CDR3 reads TGTGCCAGCAGCTTGGCACAGGCGACGGAGCAGTACTTC.

The V gene is TRBV7-2, the J gene TRBJ1-6, with a tentative D call TRBD1 (6 bases). Germline loops: CDR1 SGHTA, CDR2 FQGNSA. The germline V and J ends were trimmed by 1 base and 8 bases, with 15 bases remaining between them. This CDR3 is built from 16 residues. The CDR3 region has the DNA TGTGCCAGCAGCTTAGACGGGGGGCAAGATTATTCACCCCTCCACTTT. Residues: CASSLDGGQDYSPLHF.

Comment on this clonotype: At one of its ends the junction is not consistent with the germline gene, which may arise from a read error. The genes are TRBV12-3 or TRBV12-4 and TRBJ2-3, with 11 positions matching TRBD2. This CDR3 has 16 amino acids. CDR3: CASSARTSGFTDAQYF. The DNA for the CDR3 is TGTGCCAGCAGTGCCCGGACTAGCGGGTTCACAGATGCGCAGTATTTT.

This clonotype was counted only a few times. V is TRBV4-3 and J is TRBJ1-1; a weak D match, TRBD1 (5 bases). This CDR3 is built from 15 residues. The germline V gene encodes CDR1 LGHNA and CDR2 YSLEER. Trimming took 0 bases from V and 4 from J, leaving 12 bases between them. This CDR3 is CASSQEGAVSTEAFF. The DNA of the CDR3 is TGCGCCAGCAGCCAAGAAGGGGCCGTAAGCACTGAAGCTTTCTTT.

CDR3 residues: CSARRLAGDLETQYF. In DNA, the CDR3 is TGCAGTGCTAGACGACTAGCGGGGGACCTAGAGACCCAGTACTTC. The rearrangement joins TRBV20-1 to TRBJ2-5; 12 nucleotides match TRBD2. CDR1 and CDR2 (germline): DFQATT, SNEGSKA (reference sequence). This CDR3 is 15 amino acids long. V dropped 2 bases and J dropped 4; count of bases not matched to a gene: 5.

This clonotype occurred a few times. This chain uses TRBV29-1 with TRBJ1-2, with D perhaps TRBD1 (5 bases). Germline V gene lookup returns CDR1 SQVTM and CDR2 ANQGSEA. The CDR3 is made up of 15 amino acids. The V and J ends lost 4 bases and 4 bases respectively, with 19 bases between them. The DNA for the CDR3 is TGCAGCGTTGGGGAGCCGGGGGGGACCATCTATGGCTACACCTTC. Its protein is CSVGEPGGTIYGYTF.

The J gene is TRBJ2-2, the V gene TRBV6-6; 14 bases agree with TRBD2. V shed 10 bases and J 4 bases; nucleotides not matched to a gene: 8. CDR1 is MNHNY and CDR2 is SVGAGI in the germline V gene (reference sequence). This CDR3 has 16 residues. The CDR3 DNA reads TGTGCCATTCCGGGACTAGCGGGGGTGGGCACCGGGGAGCTGTTTTTT. Translated, it gives CAIPGLAGVGTGELFF.

This clonotype was seen ten or more times. V is TRBV12-3 or TRBV12-4 and J is TRBJ1-2; TRBD1 matches at 7 bases. After removal of 7 bases from V and 2 bases from J, the junction contained 7 bases not matched to a gene. This CDR3 region has 14 residues. The CDR3 nucleotides are TGTGCCAGCACTCAGACAGGGCGGAACTATGGCTACACCTTC. Its protein is CASTQTGRNYGYTF.

This chain joins TRBV6-2 or TRBV6-3 and TRBJ2-7; TRBD1 matches at 7 bases. The germline V gene encodes CDR1 MNHEY and CDR2 SVGEGT. The V gene end was trimmed by 7 bases and the J gene end by 6 bases; junction bases not matched to a gene: 15. The CDR3 runs 15 residues. The CDR3 loop reads CASTNPRDRSFEQYF. CDR3 DNA sequence: TGTGCCAGCACCAACCCGAGGGACAGAAGCTTCGAGCAGTACTTC.

The chain joins TRBV12-3 or TRBV12-4 to TRBJ2-3; possibly TRBD1 for D (5 bases). The V end was cut by 9 bases, the J end by 2 bases, with 15 bases between. CDR3 length equals 14 residues. CDR3 loop: CASHGHRVTDTQYF. Written as DNA, the CDR3 is TGTGCCAGTCACGGACATCGGGTCACAGATACGCAGTATTTT.

Turning to this clonotype: A read error is possible here, since a much larger clone lies one base away. Since no conserved phenylalanine or tryptophan closes the CDR3, a read error is the likely cause. In DNA form, the CDR3 reads TGCAGTGCCGAGACTCCGGGGGCCCTGCAAGAGACCCAGTACCTC. Translating gives CSAETPGALQETQYL. The V call is TRBV20-1, the J call TRBJ2-5; D might be TRBD1 or TRBD2, each matching 6 bases. The germline V and J ends were trimmed by 6 bases and 2 bases, with 19 bases remaining between them. Per germline, CDR1 DFQATT and CDR2 SNEGSKA (reference sequence). This CDR3 spans 15 amino acids.

In this sample, this clonotype turned up a few times. The chain recombines TRBV28 with TRBJ1-6; D possibly corresponds to TRBD1 (6 bases). V lost 6 bases to trimming and J lost 7 bases, with 13 bases between them. Germline CDR1 reads MDHEN; CDR2 reads SYDVKM. This CDR3 comprises 14 residues. CDR3 sequence: CASSQGQPNSPLHF. The CDR3 DNA sequence: TGTGCCAGCAGCCAGGGGCAACCAAATTCACCCCTCCACTTT.

The gene calls are TRBV6-2 or TRBV6-3 and TRBJ1-2; D remains unclear. The CDR3 totals 11 residues. Trimming took 6 bases from V and 10 from J, leaving 12 bases between them. Germline lookup yields CDR1 MNHEY and CDR2 SVGEGT. DNA for the CDR3: TGTGCCAGCAGATTACTCGTGTTCTACACCTTC. Protein sequence: CASRLLVFYTF.

A remark on this clonotype: Given a much more abundant clone one base away, this may be a read error. V usage is TRBV2 and J usage is TRBJ2-1; D gene unclear. The V and J ends lost 1 base and 6 bases respectively, with 7 bases between them. This CDR3 has 13 amino acids. Germline CDR1 and CDR2: SNHLY and FYNNEI. The DNA of the CDR3 is TGTGCCAGCAGTGAAGGAAGGACCAATGAGCAGTTCTTC. It codes for CASSEGRTNEQFF.

The sample holds a few counts of this clonotype. CDR3 in DNA: TGCGCCAGCAGCACGGGCGGCAGGGGGTCAACCTACACTGAAGCTTTCTTT. Translated: CASSTGGRGSTYTEAFF. The V and J genes are TRBV5-1 and TRBJ1-1, with 7 bases identical to TRBD1. The V gene end was trimmed by 4 bases and the J gene end by 3 bases; junction bases not matched to a gene: 15. The CDR3 runs to 17 residues. Germline CDR1 is SGHRS and CDR2 is YFSETQ.

The chain joins TRBV4-1 to TRBJ2-1; D is undetermined. This CDR3 contains 15 residues. Germline assignment: CDR1 MGHRA and CDR2 YSYEKL. V shed 0 bases and J shed 0 bases, with 6 bases lying between them. CDR3 region: CASSQERTSYNEQFF. The CDR3, as DNA: TGCGCCAGCAGCCAAGAGAGGACCTCCTACAATGAGCAGTTCTTC.